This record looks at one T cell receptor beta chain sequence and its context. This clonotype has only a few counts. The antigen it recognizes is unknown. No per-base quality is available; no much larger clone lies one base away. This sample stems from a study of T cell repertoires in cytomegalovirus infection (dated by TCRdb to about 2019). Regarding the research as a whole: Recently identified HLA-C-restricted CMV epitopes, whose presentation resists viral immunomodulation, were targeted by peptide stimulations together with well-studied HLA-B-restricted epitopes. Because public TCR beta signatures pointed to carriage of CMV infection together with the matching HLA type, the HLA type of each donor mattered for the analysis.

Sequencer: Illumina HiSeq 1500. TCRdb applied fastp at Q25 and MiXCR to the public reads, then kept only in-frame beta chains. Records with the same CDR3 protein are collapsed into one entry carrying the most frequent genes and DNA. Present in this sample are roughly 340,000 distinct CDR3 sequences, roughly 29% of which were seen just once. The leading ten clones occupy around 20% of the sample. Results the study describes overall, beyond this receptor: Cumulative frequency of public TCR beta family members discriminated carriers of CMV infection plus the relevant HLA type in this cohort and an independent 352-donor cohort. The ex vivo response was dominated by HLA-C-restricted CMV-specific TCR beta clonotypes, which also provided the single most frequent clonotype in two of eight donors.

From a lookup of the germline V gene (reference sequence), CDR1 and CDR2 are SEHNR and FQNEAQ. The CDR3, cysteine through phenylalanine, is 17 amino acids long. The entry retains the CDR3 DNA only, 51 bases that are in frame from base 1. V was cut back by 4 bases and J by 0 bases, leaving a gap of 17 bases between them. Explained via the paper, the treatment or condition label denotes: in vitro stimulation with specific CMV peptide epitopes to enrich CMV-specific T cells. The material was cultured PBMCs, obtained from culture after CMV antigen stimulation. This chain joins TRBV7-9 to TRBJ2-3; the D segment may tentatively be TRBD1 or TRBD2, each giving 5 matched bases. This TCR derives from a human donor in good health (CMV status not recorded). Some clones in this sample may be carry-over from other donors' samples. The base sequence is TGTGCCAGCAGCTCGACCGCAGGGAGAGCTAGCACAGATACGCAGTATTTT. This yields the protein CASSSTAGRASTDTQYF.